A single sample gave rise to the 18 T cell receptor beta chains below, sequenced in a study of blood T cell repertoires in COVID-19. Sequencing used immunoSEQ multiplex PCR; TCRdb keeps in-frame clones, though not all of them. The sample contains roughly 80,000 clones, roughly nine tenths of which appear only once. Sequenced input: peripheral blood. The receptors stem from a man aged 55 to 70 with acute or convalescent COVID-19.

The CDR3, as DNA: TGTGCCAGCAGCTTAGGACTAGCGGGAGGAACAGATACGCAGTATTTT. It codes for CASSLGLAGGTDTQYF. This chain links TRBV11-2 with TRBJ2-3, with 13 bases lining up with TRBD2. With V trimmed by 1 base and J by 3 bases, 1 base remained unmatched. CDR3 length: 16 amino acids. Looked up from germline, CDR1 is SGHAT and CDR2 is FQNNGV.

CDR3 sequence (DNA): TGCGCCAGCAGCTTGCAAGCTAGCGGTAGCACAGATACGCAGTATTTT. It encodes CASSLQASGSTDTQYF. This chain uses TRBV5-1 with TRBJ2-3, with 7 bases lining up with TRBD2. The CDR3 is 16 residues long. Germline-derived CDR1 and CDR2 are SGHRS and YFSETQ. V lost 1 base to trimming and J lost 0 bases; unmatched junction nucleotides: 5. Filled out from reference TRBV5-1 and TRBJ2-3, the complete variable domain reads KAGVTQTPRYLIKTRGQQVTLSCSPISGHRSVSWYQQTPGQGLQFLFEYFSETQRNKGNFPGRFSGRQFSNSRSEMNVSTLELGDSALYLCASSLQASGSTDTQYFGPGTRLTVL.

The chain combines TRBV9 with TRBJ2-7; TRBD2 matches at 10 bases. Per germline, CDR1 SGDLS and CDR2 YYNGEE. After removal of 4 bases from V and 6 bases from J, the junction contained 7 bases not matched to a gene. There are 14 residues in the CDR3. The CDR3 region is CASSPLAGVTEQYF. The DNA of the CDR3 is TGTGCCAGCAGCCCCCTAGCGGGAGTAACCGAGCAGTACTTC.

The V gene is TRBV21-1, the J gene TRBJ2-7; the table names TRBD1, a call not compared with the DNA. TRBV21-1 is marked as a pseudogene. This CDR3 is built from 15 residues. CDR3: CASSGFHRGPDEQYF. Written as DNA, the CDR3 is TGTGCCAGCAGCGGTTTCCACAGGGGCCCGGACGAGCAGTACTTC.

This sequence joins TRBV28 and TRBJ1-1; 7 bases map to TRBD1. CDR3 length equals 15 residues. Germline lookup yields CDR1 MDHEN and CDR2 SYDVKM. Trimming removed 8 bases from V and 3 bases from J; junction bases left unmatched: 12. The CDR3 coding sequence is TGTGCCAGCGCACCGGGGACAGTCCTTTACACTGAAGCTTTCTTT. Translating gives CASAPGTVLYTEAFF.

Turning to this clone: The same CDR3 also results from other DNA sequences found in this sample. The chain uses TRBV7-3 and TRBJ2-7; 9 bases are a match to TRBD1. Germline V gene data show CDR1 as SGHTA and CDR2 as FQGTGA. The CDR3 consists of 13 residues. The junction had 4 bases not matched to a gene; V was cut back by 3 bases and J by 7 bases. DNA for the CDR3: TGTGCCAGCAGCTTGGACAGGGGACGAGAGCAGTACTTC. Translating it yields CASSLDRGREQYF.

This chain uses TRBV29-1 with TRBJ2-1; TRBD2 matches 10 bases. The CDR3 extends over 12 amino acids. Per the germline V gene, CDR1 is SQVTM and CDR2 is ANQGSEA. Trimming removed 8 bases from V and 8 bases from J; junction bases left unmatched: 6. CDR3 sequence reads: CSPASGSDEQFF. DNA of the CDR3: TGCAGCCCCGCTAGCGGGAGTGATGAGCAGTTCTTC.

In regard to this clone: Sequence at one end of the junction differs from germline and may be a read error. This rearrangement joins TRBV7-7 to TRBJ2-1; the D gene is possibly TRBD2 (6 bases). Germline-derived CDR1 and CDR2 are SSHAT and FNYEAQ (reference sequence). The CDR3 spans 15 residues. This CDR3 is CASSLGLPMYNEQFF. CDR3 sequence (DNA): TGTGCTAGCAGCCTGGGACTTCCCATGTACAATGAGCAGTTCTTC.

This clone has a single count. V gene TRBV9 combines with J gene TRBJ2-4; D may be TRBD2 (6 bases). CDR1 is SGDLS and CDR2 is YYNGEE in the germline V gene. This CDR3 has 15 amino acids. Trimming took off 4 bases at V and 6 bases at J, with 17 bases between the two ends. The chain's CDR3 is CASSPKEGPVNIQYF. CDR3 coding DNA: TGTGCCAGCAGCCCCAAGGAGGGTCCCGTAAACATTCAGTACTTC.

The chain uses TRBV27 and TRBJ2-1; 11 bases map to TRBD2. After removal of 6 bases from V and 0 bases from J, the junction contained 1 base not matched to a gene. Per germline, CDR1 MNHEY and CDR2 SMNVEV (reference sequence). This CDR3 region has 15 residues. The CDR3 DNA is TGTGCCAGCAGCCTAGCGGGGGGCTCCTACAATGAGCAGTTCTTC. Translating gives CASSLAGGSYNEQFF.

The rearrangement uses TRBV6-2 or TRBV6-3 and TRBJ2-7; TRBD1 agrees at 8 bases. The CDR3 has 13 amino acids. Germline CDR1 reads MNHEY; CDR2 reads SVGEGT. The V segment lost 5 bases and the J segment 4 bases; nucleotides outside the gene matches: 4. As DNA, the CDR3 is TGTGCCAGCAGTAACAGGGGGAGGTACGAGCAGTACTTC. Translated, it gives CASSNRGRYEQYF.

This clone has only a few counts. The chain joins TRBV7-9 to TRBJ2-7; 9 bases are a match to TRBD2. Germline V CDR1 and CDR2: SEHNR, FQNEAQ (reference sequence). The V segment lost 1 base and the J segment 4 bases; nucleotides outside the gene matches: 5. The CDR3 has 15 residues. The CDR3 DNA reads TGTGCCAGCAGCTTAGTTGGTAGCGGGGGATACGAGCAGTACTTC. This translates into CASSLVGSGGYEQYF.

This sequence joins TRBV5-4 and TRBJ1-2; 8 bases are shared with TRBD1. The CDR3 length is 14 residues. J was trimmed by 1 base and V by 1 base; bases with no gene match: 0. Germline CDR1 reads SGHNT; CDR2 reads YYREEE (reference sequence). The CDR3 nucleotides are TGTGCCAGCAGCTTGACAGGGGGTAACTATGGCTACACCTTC. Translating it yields CASSLTGGNYGYTF. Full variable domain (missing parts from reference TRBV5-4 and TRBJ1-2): ETGVTQSPTHLIKTRGQQVTLRCSSQSGHNTVSWYQQALGQGPQFIFQYYREEENGRGNFPPRFSGLQFPNYSSELNVNALELDDSALYLCASSLTGGNYGYTFGSGTRLTVV.

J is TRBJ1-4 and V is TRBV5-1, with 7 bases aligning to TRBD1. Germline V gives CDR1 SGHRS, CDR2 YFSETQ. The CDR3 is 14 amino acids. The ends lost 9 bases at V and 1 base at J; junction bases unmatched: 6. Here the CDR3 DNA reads TGCGCCAACTGTGGGACAGTAACTAATGAAAAACTGTTTTTT. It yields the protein CANCGTVTNEKLFF. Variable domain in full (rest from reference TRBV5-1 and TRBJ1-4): KAGVTQTPRYLIKTRGQQVTLSCSPISGHRSVSWYQQTPGQGLQFLFEYFSETQRNKGNFPGRFSGRQFSNSRSEMNVSTLELGDSALYLCANCGTVTNEKLFFGSGTQLSVL.

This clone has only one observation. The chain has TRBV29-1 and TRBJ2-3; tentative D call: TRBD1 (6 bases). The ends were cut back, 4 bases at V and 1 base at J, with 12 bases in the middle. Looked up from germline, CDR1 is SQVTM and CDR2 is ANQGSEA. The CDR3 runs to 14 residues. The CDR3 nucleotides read TGCAGCGTTGGGGGGCGGACTCGCACAGATACGCAGTATTTT. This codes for CSVGGRTRTDTQYF.

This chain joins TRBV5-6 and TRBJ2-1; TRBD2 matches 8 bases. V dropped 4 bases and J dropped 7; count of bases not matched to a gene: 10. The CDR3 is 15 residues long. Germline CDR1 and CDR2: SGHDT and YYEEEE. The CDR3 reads CASSPQAGAINEQFF. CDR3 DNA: TGTGCCAGCAGCCCCCAAGCGGGAGCCATAAATGAGCAGTTCTTC. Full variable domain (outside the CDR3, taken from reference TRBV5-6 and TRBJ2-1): DAGVTQSPTHLIKTRGQQVTLRCSPKSGHDTVSWYQQALGQGPQFIFQYYEEEERQRGNFPDRFSGHQFPNYSSELNVNALLLGDSALYLCASSPQAGAINEQFFGPGTRLTVL.

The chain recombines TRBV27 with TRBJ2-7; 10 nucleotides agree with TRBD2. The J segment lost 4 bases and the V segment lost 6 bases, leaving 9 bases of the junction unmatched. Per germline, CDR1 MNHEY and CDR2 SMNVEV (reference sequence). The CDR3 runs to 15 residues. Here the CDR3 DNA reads TGTGCCAGCAGCCTATCCGGGACTAGCGTTTACGAGCAGTACTTC. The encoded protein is CASSLSGTSVYEQYF.

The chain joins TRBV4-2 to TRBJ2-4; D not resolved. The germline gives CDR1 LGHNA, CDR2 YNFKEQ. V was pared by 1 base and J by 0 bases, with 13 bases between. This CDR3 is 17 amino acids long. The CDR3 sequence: CASSQVWSSLAKNIQYF. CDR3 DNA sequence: TGTGCCAGCAGCCAAGTCTGGAGCAGTCTAGCCAAAAACATTCAGTACTTC.